The clone carrying this T cell receptor (beta chain) was counted ten times or more. This sample is drawn from a study of spatial heterogeneity in lung cancer. Study-level information: Raw reads showed each unique TCR and UMI combination turning up more than ten times on average.

CDR1 and CDR2 from the germline V gene are KGHDR and SFDVKD. The CDR3 consists of 15 residues. The ends lost 9 bases at V and 5 bases at J; junction bases unmatched: 12. Time point indicated: sample taken at primary tumor resection. Sequencing of whole RNA from tumor, nontumor lung or frozen PBMC involved no sorting. Every TCR cDNA molecule bore a unique molecular identifier. TCRdb reanalysed the 5' RACE reads using MiXCR and keeps one entry per CDR3 protein. The profile shows more than 65,000 distinct CDR3 sequences, under 8.5% of them singletons. The rearrangement links TRBV24-1 to TRBJ2-1; 7 nucleotides line up with TRBD2. This specimen consisted of PBMCs, obtained at surgery. The TCR was taken from a male donor with early-stage non-small cell lung cancer. CDR3 in amino acids: CATEEAGAEHNEQFF. In DNA, the CDR3 is TGTGCCACCGAGGAGGCGGGAGCTGAACACAATGAGCAGTTCTTC.